This record covers a single T cell receptor (beta chain). Its antigen is not identified. The sample belongs to a study of blood T cells in healthy people across ages. As for the study in general: When template switching was applied, about one barcoded beta molecule was captured per two T cells. Study results and caveats: Strong correlation linked observed beta diversity and percent naive T cells. CMV status of donors was unknown, possibly confounding expanded clonotype changes.

This CDR3 contains 16 residues. Germline CDR1 reads KGHDR; CDR2 reads SFDVKD. V lost 1 base and J lost 6, with 15 bases in between. Next came a second PCR, run for about 6 to 11 cycles, which used a sample-barcoded 5' primer along with a J-beta primer mix. TCRdb re-called the 5' RACE reads with MiXCR, one entry per CDR3 protein. The repertoire holds 750,000 to 950,000 distinct CDR3 sequences, with about 53% as singletons. The TCR comes from a man at least 80 years old in good health. The sequenced material came from blood. V usage is TRBV24-1 and J usage is TRBJ2-1; unclear D gene. The CDR3: CATSDFRSTASNEQFF. The CDR3 nucleotides read TGTGCCACCAGTGATTTCAGGAGTACAGCATCCAATGAGCAGTTCTTC.